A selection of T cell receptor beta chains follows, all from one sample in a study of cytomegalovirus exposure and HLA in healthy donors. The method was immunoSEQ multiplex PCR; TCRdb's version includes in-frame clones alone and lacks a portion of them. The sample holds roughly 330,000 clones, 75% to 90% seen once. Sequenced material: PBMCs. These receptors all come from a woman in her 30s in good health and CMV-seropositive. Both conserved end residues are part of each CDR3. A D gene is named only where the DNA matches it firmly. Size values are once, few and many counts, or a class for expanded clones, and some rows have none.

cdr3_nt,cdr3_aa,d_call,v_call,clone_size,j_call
TGCAGTGCTAAGACCCAGTTGGGGCAGTACTTC,CSAKTQLGQYF,.,TRBV20-1,.,TRBJ2-7
TGTGCCACCGGCCAGGGTAGCACCGGGGAGCTGTTTTTT,CATGQGSTGELFF,.,TRBV18,.,TRBJ2-2
TGTGCCAGCAGGACCCGGGACGGAGATTCACCCCTCCACTTT,CASRTRDGDSPLHF,.,TRBV2,.,TRBJ1-6
TGTGCCAGTAGTAGTATCGGAGGGCTGTTTTTT,CASSSIGGLFF,.,TRBV19,.,TRBJ2-2
TGTGCCAGCAGCTTCGGACAGGGCCTCTATGGCTACACCTTC,CASSFGQGLYGYTF,TRBD1,TRBV28,.,TRBJ1-2
TGTGCCAGCTCACCGAAGGTTACATGGGATGAGCAGTTCTTC,CASSPKVTWDEQFF,.,TRBV18,.,TRBJ2-1
TGTGCCAGCAGCTACCAGCAGGGAACTAATGAAAAACTGTTTTTT,CASSYQQGTNEKLFF,.,TRBV7-9,.,TRBJ1-4
TGTGCCAGCAGCCAAGATCCCAATAGCAATCAGCCCCAGCATTTT,CASSQDPNSNQPQHF,.,TRBV4-2,few,TRBJ1-5
TGCGCCAGCAGCCAGGGACTAGCGGGATTAAGTTACGAGCAGTACTTC,CASSQGLAGLSYEQYF,TRBD2,TRBV4-1,.,TRBJ2-7
TGTGCCAGCAGCCCACAGGGACATGAGCAGTTCTTC,CASSPQGHEQFF,.,TRBV11-2,.,TRBJ2-1
TGTGCCAGCAGTGATGGGTCGAGCTCCTATAATTCACCCCTCCACTTT,CASSDGSSSYNSPLHF,.,TRBV6-1,.,TRBJ1-6
TGCGCCAGCAGCCAAGGGACAGTGAACACCGGGGAGCTGTTTTTT,CASSQGTVNTGELFF,.,TRBV4-1,.,TRBJ2-2
TGTGCCAGTACCCACGTCGGCAGTAACTATGGCTACACCTTC,CASTHVGSNYGYTF,.,TRBV19,.,TRBJ1-2
TGTGCCAGCAGCTTGGGACAGGTCCTCTCTGGGGCCAACGTCCTGACTTTC,CASSLGQVLSGANVLTF,.,TRBV5-4,.,TRBJ2-6
TGCAGTGCTTGGGACAGCTACGAGCAGTACTTC,CSAWDSYEQYF,TRBD1,TRBV20-1,.,TRBJ2-7
TGTGCCAGCAGCGTTGGGACAGGGGAAGGCACAGATACGCAGTATTTT,CASSVGTGEGTDTQYF,TRBD1,TRBV9,.,TRBJ2-3
TGTGCCAGCAGCTTAGCGGGCGGGCCCGACTACAATGAGCAGTTCTTC,CASSLAGGPDYNEQFF,.,TRBV7-9,.,TRBJ2-1
TGTGCCTGGAGTGAAGGGGGGCTAGCGGGGGCCCACAATGAGCAGTTCTTC,CAWSEGGLAGAHNEQFF,TRBD2,TRBV30,.,TRBJ2-1
TGCAGCGTTGGGGGGCAGGGTTACTACGAGCAGTACTTC,CSVGGQGYYEQYF,.,TRBV29-1,once,TRBJ2-7
TGTGCCAGCAGCCATCGACAGGGAGAGACCCAGTACTTC,CASSHRQGETQYF,TRBD1,TRBV7-3,once,TRBJ2-5
TGTGCCAGCAGTCCCTTCGAAGGGCACGGGAATGGCTACACCTTC,CASSPFEGHGNGYTF,.,TRBV6-5,once,TRBJ1-2
TGTGCCAGCAGCTTGGAGGGCAGGGAACCCACAGATACGCAGTATTTT,CASSLEGREPTDTQYF,.,TRBV5-4,.,TRBJ2-3
TGTGCCAGCGGTTCACTTACAGACCACAATGAGCAGTTCTTC,CASGSLTDHNEQFF,.,TRBV27,.,TRBJ2-1
TGTGCCAGCAGCTCGATGGGGACAGCGAACACTGAAGCTTTCTTT,CASSSMGTANTEAFF,TRBD1,TRBV7-3,.,TRBJ1-1
TGTGCCAGCAGTTCGGGACAGGGGGCCACTGAAGCTTTCTTT,CASSSGQGATEAFF,TRBD1,TRBV7-3,.,TRBJ1-1